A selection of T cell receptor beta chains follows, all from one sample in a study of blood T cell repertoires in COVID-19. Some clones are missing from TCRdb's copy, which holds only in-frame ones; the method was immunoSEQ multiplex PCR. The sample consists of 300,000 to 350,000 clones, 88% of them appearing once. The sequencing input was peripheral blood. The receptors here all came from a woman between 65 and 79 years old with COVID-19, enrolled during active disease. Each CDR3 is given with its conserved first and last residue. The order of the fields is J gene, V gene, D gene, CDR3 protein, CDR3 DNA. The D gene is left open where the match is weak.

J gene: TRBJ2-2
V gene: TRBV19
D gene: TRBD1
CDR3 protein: CASSTDRVAGELFF
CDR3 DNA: TGTGCCAGTAGTACCGACAGGGTTGCCGGGGAGCTGTTTTTT

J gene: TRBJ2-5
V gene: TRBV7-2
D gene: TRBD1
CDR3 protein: CASSPRQGRETQYF
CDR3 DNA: TGTGCCAGCAGCCCTCGACAGGGGAGAGAGACCCAGTACTTC

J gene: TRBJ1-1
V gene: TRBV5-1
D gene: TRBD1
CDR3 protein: CASSFGDRGNTEAFF
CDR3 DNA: TGCGCCAGCAGCTTTGGAGACAGGGGGAACACTGAAGCTTTCTTT

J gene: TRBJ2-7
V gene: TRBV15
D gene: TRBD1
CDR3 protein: CATSTGQNSYEQYF
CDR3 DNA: TGTGCCACCAGCACGGGACAGAACTCCTACGAGCAGTACTTC

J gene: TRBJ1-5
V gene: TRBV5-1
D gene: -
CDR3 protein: CASSRTGVQPQHF
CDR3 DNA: TGCGCCAGCAGCCGTACGGGGGTCCAGCCCCAGCATTTT

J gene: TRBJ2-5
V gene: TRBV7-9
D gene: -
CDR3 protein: CASSLGTWGTQYF
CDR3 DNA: TGTGCCAGCAGCCTCGGGACTTGGGGGACCCAGTACTTC

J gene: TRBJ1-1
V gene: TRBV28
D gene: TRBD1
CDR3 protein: CASSRPDRVGTEAFF
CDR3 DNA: TGTGCCAGCAGCCGACCCGACAGGGTTGGAACTGAAGCTTTCTTT

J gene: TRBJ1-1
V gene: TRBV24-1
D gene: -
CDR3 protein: CATSDALRDEAFF
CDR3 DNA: TGTGCCACCAGTGACGCCCTTCGGGATGAAGCTTTCTTT

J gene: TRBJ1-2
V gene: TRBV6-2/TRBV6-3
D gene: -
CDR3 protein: CASSSPSGGYTF
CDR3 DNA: TGTGCCAGCAGCTCCCCGAGCGGGGGCTACACCTTC

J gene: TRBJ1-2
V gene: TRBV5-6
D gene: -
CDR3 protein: CASSLDSNYGYTF
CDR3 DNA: TGTGCCAGCAGCCTCGACAGTAACTATGGCTACACCTTC

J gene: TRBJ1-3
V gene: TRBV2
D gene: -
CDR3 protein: CASRRTEQPSGNTIYF
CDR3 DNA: TGTGCCAGCAGAAGAACAGAGCAACCCTCTGGAAACACCATATATTTT

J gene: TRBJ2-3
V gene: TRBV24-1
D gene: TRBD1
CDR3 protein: CATSETGTGTDTQYF
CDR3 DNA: TGTGCCACCAGTGAGACCGGGACAGGAACAGATACGCAGTATTTT

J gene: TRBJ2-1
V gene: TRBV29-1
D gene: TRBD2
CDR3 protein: CSVEFERTRVSEQFF
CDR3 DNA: TGCAGCGTTGAGTTTGAGAGGACTAGGGTTTCTGAGCAGTTCTTC

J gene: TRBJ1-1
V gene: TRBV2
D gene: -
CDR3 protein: CASSRTEAFF
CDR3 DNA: TGTGCCAGCTCCAGAACTGAAGCTTTCTTT

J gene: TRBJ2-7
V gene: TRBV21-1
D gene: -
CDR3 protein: CASSKRLRLVDYRGRTYEQYF
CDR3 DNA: TGTGCCAGCAGCAAGCGGTTACGGCTGGTGGACTACAGGGGGCGGACCTACGAGCAGTACTTC

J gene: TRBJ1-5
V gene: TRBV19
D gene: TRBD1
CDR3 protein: CASRSRGDRSHQPQHF
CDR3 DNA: TGTGCCAGTAGGTCGAGGGGGGACAGGTCGCATCAGCCCCAGCATTTT

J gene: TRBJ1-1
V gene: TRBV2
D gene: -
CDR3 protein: CASSIRPEAFF
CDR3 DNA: TGTGCCAGCAGTATCCGTCCCGAAGCTTTCTTT

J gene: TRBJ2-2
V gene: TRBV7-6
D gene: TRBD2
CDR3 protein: CASSLEAGRNTGELFF
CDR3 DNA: TGTGCCAGCAGCCTGGAAGCGGGAAGAAACACCGGGGAGCTGTTTTTT

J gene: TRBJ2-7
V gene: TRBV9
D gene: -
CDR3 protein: CASSVGEGYEQYF
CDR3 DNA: TGTGCCAGCAGCGTAGGAGAGGGCTACGAGCAGTACTTC

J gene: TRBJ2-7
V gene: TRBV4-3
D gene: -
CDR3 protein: CASSQDRSFYEQYF
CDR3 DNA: TGCGCCAGCAGCCAAGATCGGAGTTTCTACGAGCAGTACTTC

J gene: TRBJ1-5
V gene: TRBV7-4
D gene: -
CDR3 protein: CASSFPRKRGHNQPQHF
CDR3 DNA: TGTGCCAGCAGCTTCCCGAGAAAGCGGGGTCACAATCAGCCCCAGCATTTT

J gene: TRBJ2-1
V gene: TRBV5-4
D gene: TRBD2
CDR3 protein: CASSLPSGLAEQFF
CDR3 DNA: TGTGCCAGCAGCTTGCCTAGCGGCTTAGCTGAGCAGTTCTTC

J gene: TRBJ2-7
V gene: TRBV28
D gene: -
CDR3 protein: CASSLDGRALFKQYF
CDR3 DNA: TGTGCCAGCAGTCTCGATGGGCGGGCCCTTTTCAAGCAGTACTTC

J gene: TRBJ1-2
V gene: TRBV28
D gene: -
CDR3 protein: CASRRAINYGYTF
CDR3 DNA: TGTGCCAGCCGGAGGGCAATTAACTATGGCTACACCTTC

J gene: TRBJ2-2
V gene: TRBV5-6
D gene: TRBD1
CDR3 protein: CASSFTGESYTGELFF
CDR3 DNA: TGTGCCAGCAGCTTTACAGGGGAAAGTTACACCGGGGAGCTGTTTTTT

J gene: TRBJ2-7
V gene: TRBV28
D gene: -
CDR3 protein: CASRGGTYEQYF
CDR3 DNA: TGTGCCAGCAGGGGGGGTACCTACGAGCAGTACTTC

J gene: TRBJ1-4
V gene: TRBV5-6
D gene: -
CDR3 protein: CASSLDDSGKEKLFF
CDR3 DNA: TGTGCCAGCAGCTTGGACGACTCCGGCAAGGAAAAACTGTTTTTT

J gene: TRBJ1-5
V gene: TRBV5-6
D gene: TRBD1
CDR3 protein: CASSNRGLGNQPQHF
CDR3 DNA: TGTGCCAGCAGCAACAGGGGGCTCGGCAATCAGCCCCAGCATTTT